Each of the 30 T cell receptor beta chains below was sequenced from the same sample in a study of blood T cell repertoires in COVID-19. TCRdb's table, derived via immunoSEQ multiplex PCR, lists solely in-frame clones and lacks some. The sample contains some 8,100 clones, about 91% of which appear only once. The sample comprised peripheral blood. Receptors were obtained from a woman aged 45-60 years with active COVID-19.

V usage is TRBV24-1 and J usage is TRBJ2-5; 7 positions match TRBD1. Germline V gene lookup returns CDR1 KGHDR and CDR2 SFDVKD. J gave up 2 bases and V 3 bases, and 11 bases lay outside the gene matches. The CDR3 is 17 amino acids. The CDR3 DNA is TGTGCCACCAGTGATCCACACGACAGGGATTGGCAAGAGACCCAGTACTTC. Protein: CATSDPHDRDWQETQYF.

CDR3 loop: CARSFVPQGWNTEAFF. DNA for the CDR3: TGTGCCAGAAGCTTCGTCCCTCAGGGATGGAACACTGAAGCTTTCTTT. The V gene is TRBV5-3, the J gene TRBJ1-1; D perhaps matches TRBD1 (5 bases). TRBV5-3 is an open reading frame whose function is uncertain. V lost 2 bases and J lost 1, with 15 bases in between. The CDR3 totals 16 residues.

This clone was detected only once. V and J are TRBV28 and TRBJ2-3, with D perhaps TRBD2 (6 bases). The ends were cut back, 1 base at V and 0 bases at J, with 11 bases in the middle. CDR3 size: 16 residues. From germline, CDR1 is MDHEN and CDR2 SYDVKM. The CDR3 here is CASSLYERVSTDTQYF. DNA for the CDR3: TGTGCCAGCAGTTTATATGAGCGGGTGAGCACAGATACGCAGTATTTT.

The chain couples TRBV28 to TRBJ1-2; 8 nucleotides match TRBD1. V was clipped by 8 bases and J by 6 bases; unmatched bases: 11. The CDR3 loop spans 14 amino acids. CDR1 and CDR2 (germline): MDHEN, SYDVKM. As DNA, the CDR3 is TGTGCCAGCCGTCTACCGACAGGGGTCGATGGCTACACCTTC. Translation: CASRLPTGVDGYTF.

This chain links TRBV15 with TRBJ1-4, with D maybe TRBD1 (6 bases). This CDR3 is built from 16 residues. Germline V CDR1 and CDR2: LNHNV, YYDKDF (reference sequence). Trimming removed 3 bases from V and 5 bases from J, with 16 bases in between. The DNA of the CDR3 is TGTGCCACCAGCAGGGACAGACAGGCTGAGAATGAAAAACTGTTTTTT. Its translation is CATSRDRQAENEKLFF.

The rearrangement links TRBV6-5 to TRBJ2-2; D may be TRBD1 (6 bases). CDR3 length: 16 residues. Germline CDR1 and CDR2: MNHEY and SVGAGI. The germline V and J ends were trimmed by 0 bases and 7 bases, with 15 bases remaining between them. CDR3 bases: TGTGCCAGCAGTTACTCGATCAGGGGAAGGCACGGGGAGCTGTTTTTT. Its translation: CASSYSIRGRHGELFF.

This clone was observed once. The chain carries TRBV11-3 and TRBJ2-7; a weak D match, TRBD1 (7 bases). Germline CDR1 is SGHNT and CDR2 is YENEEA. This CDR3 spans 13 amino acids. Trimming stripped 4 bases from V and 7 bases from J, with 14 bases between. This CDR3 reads CASSYEQGREQYF. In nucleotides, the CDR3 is TGTGCCAGCAGCTATGAACAGGGGAGGGAGCAGTACTTC. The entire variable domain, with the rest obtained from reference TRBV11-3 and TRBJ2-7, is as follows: EAGVVQSPRYKIIEKKQPVAFWCNPISGHNTLYWYLQNLGQGPELLIRYENEEAVDDSQLPKDRFSAERLKGVDSTLKIQPAELGDSAVYLCASSYEQGREQYFGPGTRLTVT.

The CDR3 reads CASSPGLAGVSDTQYF. CDR3 nucleotides: TGTGCCAGCAGTCCGGGACTAGCGGGAGTCTCAGATACGCAGTATTTT. J is TRBJ2-3 and V is TRBV7-6, with TRBD2 identical over 14 bases. Germline assignment: CDR1 SGHVS and CDR2 FNYEAQ. The length of the CDR3 is 16 residues. V lost 6 bases to trimming and J lost 4 bases; unmatched junction nucleotides: 6.

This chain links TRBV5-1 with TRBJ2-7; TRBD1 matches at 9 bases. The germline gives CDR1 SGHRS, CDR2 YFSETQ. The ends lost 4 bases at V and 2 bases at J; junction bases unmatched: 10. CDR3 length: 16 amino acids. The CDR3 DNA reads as TGCGCCAGCAGCCTAGGGACAGGGACAGGAACCTACGAGCAGTACTTC. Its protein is CASSLGTGTGTYEQYF.

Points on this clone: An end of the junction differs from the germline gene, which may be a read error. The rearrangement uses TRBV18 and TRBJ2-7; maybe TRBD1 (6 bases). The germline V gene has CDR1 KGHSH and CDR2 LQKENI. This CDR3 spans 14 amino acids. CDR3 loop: CASSLNAGAYGQYF. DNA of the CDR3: TGTGCCAGCTCATTAAACGCAGGGGCCTACGGGCAGTACTTC. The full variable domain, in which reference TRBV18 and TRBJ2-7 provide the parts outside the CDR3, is NAGVMQNPRHLVRRRGQEARLRCSPMKGHSHVYWYRQLPEEGLKFMVYLQKENIIDESGMPKERFSAEFPKEGPSILRIQQVVRGDSAAYFCASSLNAGAYGQYFGPGTRLTVT.

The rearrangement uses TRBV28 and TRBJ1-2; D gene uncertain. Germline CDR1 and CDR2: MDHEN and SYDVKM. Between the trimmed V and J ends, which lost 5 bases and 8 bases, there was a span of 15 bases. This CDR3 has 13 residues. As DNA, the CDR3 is TGTGCCAGCAGTCTGACGGCTCGGCGGGGCTACACCTTC. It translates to CASSLTARRGYTF.

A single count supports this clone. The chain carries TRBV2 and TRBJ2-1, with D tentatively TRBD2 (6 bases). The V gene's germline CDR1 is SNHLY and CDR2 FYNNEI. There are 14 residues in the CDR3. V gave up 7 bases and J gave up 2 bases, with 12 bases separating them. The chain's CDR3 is CASTSQRAYNEQFF. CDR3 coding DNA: TGTGCCAGCACATCCCAGCGGGCCTACAATGAGCAGTTCTTC.

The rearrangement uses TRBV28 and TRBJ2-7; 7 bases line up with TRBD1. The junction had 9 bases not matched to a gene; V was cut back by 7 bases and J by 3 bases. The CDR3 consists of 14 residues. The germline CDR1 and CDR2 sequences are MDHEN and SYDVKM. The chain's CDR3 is CASKGAGGFYEQYF. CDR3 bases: TGTGCCAGCAAGGGGGCAGGGGGTTTCTACGAGCAGTACTTC.

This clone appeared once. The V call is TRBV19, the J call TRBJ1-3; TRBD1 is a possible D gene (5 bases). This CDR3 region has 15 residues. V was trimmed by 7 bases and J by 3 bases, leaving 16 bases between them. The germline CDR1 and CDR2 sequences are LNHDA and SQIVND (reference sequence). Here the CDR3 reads CASKVGGAGGNTIYF. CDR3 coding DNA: TGTGCCAGTAAAGTCGGGGGTGCTGGTGGAAACACCATATATTTT.

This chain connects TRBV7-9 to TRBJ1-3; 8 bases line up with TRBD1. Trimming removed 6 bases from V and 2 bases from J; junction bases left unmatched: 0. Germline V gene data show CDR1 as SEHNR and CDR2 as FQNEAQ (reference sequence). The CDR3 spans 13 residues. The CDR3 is CASRTGAGNTIYF. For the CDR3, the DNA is TGTGCCAGCAGGACAGGGGCTGGAAACACCATATATTTT.

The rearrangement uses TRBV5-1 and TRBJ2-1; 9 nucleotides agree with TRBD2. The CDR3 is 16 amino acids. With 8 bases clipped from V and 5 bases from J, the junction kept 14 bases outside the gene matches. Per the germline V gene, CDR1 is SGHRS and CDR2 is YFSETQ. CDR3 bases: TGCGCCAGTGTAGACCTGGCTAGCGGGAACCACAATGAGCAGTTCTTC. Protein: CASVDLASGNHNEQFF.

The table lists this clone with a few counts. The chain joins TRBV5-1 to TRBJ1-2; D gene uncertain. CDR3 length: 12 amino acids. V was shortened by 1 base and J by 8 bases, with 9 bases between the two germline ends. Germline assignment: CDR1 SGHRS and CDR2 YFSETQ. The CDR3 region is CASSLIFSGYTF. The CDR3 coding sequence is TGCGCCAGCAGCTTGATCTTCTCGGGCTACACCTTC.

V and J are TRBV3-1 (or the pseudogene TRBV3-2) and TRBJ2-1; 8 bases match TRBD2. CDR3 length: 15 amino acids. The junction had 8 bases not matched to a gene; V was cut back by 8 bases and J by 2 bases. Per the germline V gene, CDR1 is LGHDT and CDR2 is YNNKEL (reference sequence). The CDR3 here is CASAGLAGTYNEQFF. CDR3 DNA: TGTGCCAGCGCCGGGCTAGCGGGTACCTACAATGAGCAGTTCTTC.

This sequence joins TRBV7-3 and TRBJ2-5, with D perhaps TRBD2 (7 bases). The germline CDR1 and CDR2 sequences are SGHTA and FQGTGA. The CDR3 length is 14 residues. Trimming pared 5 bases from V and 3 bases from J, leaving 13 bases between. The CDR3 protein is CASSPQGREETQYF. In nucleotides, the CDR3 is TGTGCCAGCAGCCCGCAGGGGAGGGAAGAGACCCAGTACTTC.

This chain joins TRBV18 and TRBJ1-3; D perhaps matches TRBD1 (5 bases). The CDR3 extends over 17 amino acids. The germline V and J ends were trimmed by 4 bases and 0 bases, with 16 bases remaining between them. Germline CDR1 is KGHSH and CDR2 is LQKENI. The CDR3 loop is CASSRSTVLSSGNTIYF. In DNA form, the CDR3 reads TGTGCCAGCTCACGTTCGACAGTCTTAAGCTCTGGAAACACCATATATTTT.

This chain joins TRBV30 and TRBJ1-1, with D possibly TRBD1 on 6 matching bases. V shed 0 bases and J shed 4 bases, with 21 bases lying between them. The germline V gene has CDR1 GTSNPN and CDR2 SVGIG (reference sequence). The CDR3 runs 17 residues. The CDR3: CAWSVNLIQGTFTEAFF. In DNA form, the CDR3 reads TGTGCCTGGAGTGTCAACCTGATACAGGGAACATTCACTGAAGCTTTCTTT.

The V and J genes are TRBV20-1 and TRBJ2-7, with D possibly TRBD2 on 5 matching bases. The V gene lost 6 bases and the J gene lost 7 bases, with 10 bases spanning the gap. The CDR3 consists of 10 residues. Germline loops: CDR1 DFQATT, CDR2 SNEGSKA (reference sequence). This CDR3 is CSARVGEQYF. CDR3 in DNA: TGCAGTGCGCGGGTGGGAGAGCAGTACTTC.

Here the CDR3 DNA reads TGTGCCAGCTCACCAGGGAGGAAAGAGACCCAGTACTTC. Protein sequence: CASSPGRKETQYF. The chain combines TRBV18 with TRBJ2-5, with TRBD2 as a possible D gene (6 bases). Trimming stripped 2 bases from V and 3 bases from J, with 7 bases between. This CDR3 region has 13 residues. Per germline, CDR1 KGHSH and CDR2 LQKENI.

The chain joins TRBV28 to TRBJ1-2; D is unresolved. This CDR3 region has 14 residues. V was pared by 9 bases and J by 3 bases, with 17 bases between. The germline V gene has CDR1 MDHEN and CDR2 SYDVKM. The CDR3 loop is CARGFRGRYYGYTF. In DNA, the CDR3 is TGTGCCAGAGGTTTTCGGGGTCGGTACTATGGCTACACCTTC.

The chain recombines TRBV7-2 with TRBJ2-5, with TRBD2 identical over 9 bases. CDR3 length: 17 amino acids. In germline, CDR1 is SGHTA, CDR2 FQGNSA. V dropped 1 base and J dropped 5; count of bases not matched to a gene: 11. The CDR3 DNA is TGTGCCAGCAGCTTAGGGGCTCCGGCGGGAGGGCTCGAGACCCAGTACTTC. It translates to CASSLGAPAGGLETQYF.

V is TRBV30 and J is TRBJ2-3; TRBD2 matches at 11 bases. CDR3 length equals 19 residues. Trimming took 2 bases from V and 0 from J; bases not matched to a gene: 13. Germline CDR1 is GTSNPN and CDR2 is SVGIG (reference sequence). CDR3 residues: CAWSFSSGRAIASTDTQYF. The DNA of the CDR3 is TGTGCCTGGAGTTTTAGTAGCGGGAGGGCGATAGCTAGCACAGATACGCAGTATTTT.

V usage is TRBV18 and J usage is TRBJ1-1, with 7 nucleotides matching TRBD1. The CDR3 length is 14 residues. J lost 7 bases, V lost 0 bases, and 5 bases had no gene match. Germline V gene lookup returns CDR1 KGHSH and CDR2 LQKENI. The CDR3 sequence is CASSPPVGGVEAFF. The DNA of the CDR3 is TGTGCCAGCTCACCACCTGTAGGGGGCGTTGAAGCTTTCTTT.

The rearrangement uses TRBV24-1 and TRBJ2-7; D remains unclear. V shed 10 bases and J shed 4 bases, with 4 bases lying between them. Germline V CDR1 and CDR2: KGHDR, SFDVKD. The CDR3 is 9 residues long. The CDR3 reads CATSYEQYF. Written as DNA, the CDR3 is TGTGCCACTTCTTACGAGCAGTACTTC.

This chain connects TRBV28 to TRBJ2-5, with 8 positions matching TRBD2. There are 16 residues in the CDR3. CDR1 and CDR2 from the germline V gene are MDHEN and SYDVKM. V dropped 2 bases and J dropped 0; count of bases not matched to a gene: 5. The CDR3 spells CASSLRTSRHQETQYF. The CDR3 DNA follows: TGTGCCAGCAGTTTAAGGACTAGCCGACACCAAGAGACCCAGTACTTC.

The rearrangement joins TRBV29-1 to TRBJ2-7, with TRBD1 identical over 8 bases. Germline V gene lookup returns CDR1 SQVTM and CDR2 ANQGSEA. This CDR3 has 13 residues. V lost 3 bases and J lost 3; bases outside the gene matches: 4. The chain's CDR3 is CSVEADRGYEQYF. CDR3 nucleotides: TGCAGCGTTGAGGCCGACAGGGGCTACGAGCAGTACTTC.